Listed below are T cell receptor beta chains from one sample, sequenced in a study of radiotherapy plus CTLA-4 blockade in lung cancer. Repertoires were generated with immunoSEQ multiplex PCR, while TCRdb's copy carries only in-frame clones and drops some. The table includes tens of thousands of clones, roughly 80% detected once. Sequences were derived from peripheral blood, sampled from a patient treated with radiotherapy plus ipilimumab. These receptors were collected from a human donor with non-small cell lung cancer that progressed on radiotherapy plus ipilimumab. Each CDR3 is given with its conserved first and last residue. The order of the fields is J gene, D gene, V gene, clone size, CDR3 DNA, CDR3 protein. D genes are given only for firm matches. Rows give clone size only sometimes, using once, few, many, or a class for an expanded clone.

TRBJ2-3,.,TRBV2,once,TGTGCCAGCAGACTCAATGAGGGCGGCACAGATACGCAGTATTTT,CASRLNEGGTDTQYF
TRBJ2-1,TRBD2,TRBV4-1,.,TGCGCCAGCAGCCAAATAGCGAGTCGGACTAGCGGGAGCAATGAGCAGTTCTTC,CASSQIASRTSGSNEQFF
TRBJ2-3,.,TRBV5-1,.,TGCGCCAGCAGCTTGGGGAGCACAGATACGCAGTATTTT,CASSLGSTDTQYF
TRBJ1-4,.,TRBV7-9,.,TGTGCCAGCAGCTTAGCCATGTCTGAAAAACTGTTTTTT,CASSLAMSEKLFF
TRBJ2-1,TRBD2,TRBV5-1,.,TGCGCCAGCAGGAAGCGGGAGTCGGATGAGCAGTTCTTC,CASRKRESDEQFF
TRBJ1-3,.,TRBV6-1,.,TGTGCCAGCAGTGAATTTAGGGGACTCGCTGGAAACACCATATATTTT,CASSEFRGLAGNTIYF
TRBJ1-4,.,TRBV5-1,.,TGCGCCAGCAGCTTGGGTCAAGGGGCCAGAAATGAAAAACTGTTTTTT,CASSLGQGARNEKLFF
TRBJ2-1,TRBD1,TRBV7-3,medium-sized,TGTGCCAGCAGCGAAAGGGACAGGGGGCTGATTAATGAGCAGTTCTTC,CASSERDRGLINEQFF
TRBJ1-2,.,TRBV7-9,.,TGTGCCAGCAGCAGAACAAAATGGATCTATGGCTACACCTTC,CASSRTKWIYGYTF
TRBJ2-1,.,TRBV28,.,TGTGCCAGCAGTTTACGCGAAAGCTCCTACAATGAGCAGTTCTTC,CASSLRESSYNEQFF
TRBJ2-1,.,TRBV4-1,.,TGCGCCAGCAGCCCGATGGGAAATGAGCAGTTCTTC,CASSPMGNEQFF
TRBJ1-1,.,TRBV6-1,once,TGTGCCAGCAGTGAACGTCCGGGATACCAGAACACTGAAGCTTTCTTT,CASSERPGYQNTEAFF
TRBJ2-4,.,TRBV12-5,.,TGTGCTAGTGGTTTGGTACGAGGGTTAGCCAAAAACATTCAGTACTTC,CASGLVRGLAKNIQYF